The clone carrying this T cell receptor (beta chain) has only a few counts. As yet, its antigen is unknown. Using genomic DNA as the template, TCR beta VDJ and CDR3 profiling was carried out. MiXCR was run by TCRdb on the reads, yielding one entry per CDR3 protein. The sample has approximately 160,000 distinct CDR3 sequences, roughly 45% seen once. The data stem from a study of CD8+CD57+ T cells in acquired aplastic anemia. Turning to the study itself: The sorted CD4+ and CD8+ cells yielded an average approximately 3 ug of DNA.

V shed 2 bases, J shed 6 bases, and the junction held 4 bases outside the gene matches. The CDR3 totals 15 residues. CDR1 SGHRS and CDR2 YFSETQ come from the germline V gene. Only patients with CD8+CD57+ cell expansion on flow cytometry were chosen for sequencing. A severe acquired aplastic anemia diagnosis applied to all patients. Among the patients, none had received any therapy at the time of blood sampling. General observations from the study: Overlapping CD8+ CDR3 repertoires of patients and controls contained some 30 shared sequences.

Sequencing input: sorted CD4+, CD8+, or CD8+CD57+ T cells (not recorded which) from PBMCs. The clonotype originates from a human donor with aplastic anemia. This chain joins TRBV5-1 and TRBJ2-2, with 10 positions matching TRBD2. Here the CDR3 DNA reads TGCGCCAGCAGCTTCGGGACTAGCGCCCCCGGGGAGCTGTTTTTT. The encoded protein is CASSFGTSAPGELFF.